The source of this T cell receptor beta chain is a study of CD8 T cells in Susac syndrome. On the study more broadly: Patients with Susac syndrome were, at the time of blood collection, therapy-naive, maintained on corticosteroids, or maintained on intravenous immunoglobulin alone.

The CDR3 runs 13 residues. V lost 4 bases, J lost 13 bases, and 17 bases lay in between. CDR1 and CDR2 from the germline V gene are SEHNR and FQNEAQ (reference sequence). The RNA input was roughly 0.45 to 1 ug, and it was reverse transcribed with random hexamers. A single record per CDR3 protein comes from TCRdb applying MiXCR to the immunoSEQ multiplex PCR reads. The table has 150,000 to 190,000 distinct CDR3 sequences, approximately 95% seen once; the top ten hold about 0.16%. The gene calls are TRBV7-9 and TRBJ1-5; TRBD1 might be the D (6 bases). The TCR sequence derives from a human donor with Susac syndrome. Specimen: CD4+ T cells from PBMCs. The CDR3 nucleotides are TGTGCCAGCAGCTACGACAGGACTCTCCCACAGCATTTT. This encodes CASSYDRTLPQHF.